Listed below are T cell receptor beta chains from one sample, sequenced in a study of T cell responses to AZD1222 COVID-19 vaccine. Produced via immunoSEQ multiplex PCR; TCRdb's table is partial and in-frame only. The sample holds over 130,000 clones, approximately 90% seen once. Material: peripheral blood, obtained 28 days after the second AZD1222 dose. These receptors all come from an adult who received the AZD1222 COVID-19 vaccine. Both conserved end residues are part of each CDR3. A D gene is named only where the DNA matches it firmly. Only part of the rows carry a size: once, few, many, or a class if the clone is expanded.

CDR3 DNA | CDR3 protein | CDR3 length | V gene | clone size | J gene | D gene
TGTGCCAGCAGTTGGGGAGCCGGGGCTCTACTTTATGGCTACACCTTC | CASSWGAGALLYGYTF | 16 | TRBV28 | . | TRBJ1-2 | .
TGTGCCAGCAGTTACTCACAGGGGAGCCACGAGCAGTACTTC | CASSYSQGSHEQYF | 14 | TRBV6-5 | . | TRBJ2-7 | TRBD1
TGTGCCAGCACCCTAACTGGGCGGGAACACTACGAGCAGTACTTC | CASTLTGREHYEQYF | 15 | TRBV6-7 | . | TRBJ2-7 | .
TGTGCCAGTAGAGTGGTCGGTAGCAGAGAGCAGTTCTTC | CASRVVGSREQFF | 13 | TRBV19 | . | TRBJ2-1 | .
TGCGCCAGCAGCCCGGGACAAGGGGAGAATTCACCCCTCCACTTT | CASSPGQGENSPLHF | 15 | TRBV5-1 | . | TRBJ1-6 | .
TGCGCCAGCAGCTGGCCGGGACAGCTCTATGGCTACACCTTC | CASSWPGQLYGYTF | 14 | TRBV5-1 | . | TRBJ1-2 | TRBD1
TGTGCCAGCTCACCACGGGGACAGGAGAATGAAAAACTGTTTTTT | CASSPRGQENEKLFF | 15 | TRBV18 | . | TRBJ1-4 | TRBD1
TGCGCCAGCAGCACGTTAGTCTCTGGAAACACCATATATTTT | CASSTLVSGNTIYF | 14 | TRBV4-1 | . | TRBJ1-3 | .
TGTGCCAGCAGCAGGACAGAGCTGAACACTGAAGCTTTCTTT | CASSRTELNTEAFF | 14 | TRBV7-9 | . | TRBJ1-1 | .
TGTGCCAGCAGAACCCGGACAGGGAAGAACACTGAAGCTTTCTTT | CASRTRTGKNTEAFF | 15 | TRBV7-2 | . | TRBJ1-1 | TRBD1
TGTGCCAGCAGCCCAAGGTGGTCCTCTGGAAACACCATATATTTT | CASSPRWSSGNTIYF | 15 | TRBV3-1/TRBV3-2 | . | TRBJ1-3 | .
TGTGCCACCCGACAGGGGGCGGACTATGGCTACACCTTC | CATRQGADYGYTF | 13 | TRBV5-6 | . | TRBJ1-2 | TRBD1
TGTGCCAGCAGCCAGAAGGGGACACTTGGAGCTTTCTTT | CASSQKGTLGAFF | 13 | TRBV3-1/TRBV3-2 | . | TRBJ1-1 | .
TGTGCCAGCGGAGACAGGGGCAGTCGAGATACGCAGTATTTT | CASGDRGSRDTQYF | 14 | TRBV19 | . | TRBJ2-3 | TRBD1
TGTGCCAGCAGTTACGGACTAGCGGGAGGCTACGAGCAGTACTTC | CASSYGLAGGYEQYF | 15 | TRBV6-2/TRBV6-3 | once | TRBJ2-7 | TRBD2
TGTGCCAGCAGCTCCAGGGGCGGCTACACCTTC | CASSSRGGYTF | 11 | TRBV11-2 | . | TRBJ1-2 | .
TGTGCCAGCTCACCCGGGTCCTACAATGAGCAGTTCTTC | CASSPGSYNEQFF | 13 | TRBV18 | . | TRBJ2-1 | .
TGTGCCAGCAGCCCGCTTACCGGGACAGGGGGAAAGTACTTC | CASSPLTGTGGKYF | 14 | TRBV11-1 | . | TRBJ2-7 | TRBD1
TGCGCCAGCAGCCAAGGCACCGGGGCCGGGGAGCTGTTTTTT | CASSQGTGAGELFF | 14 | TRBV4-3 | . | TRBJ2-2 | .
TGTGCCTCCCGACAGGGGGAGTATCAGCCCCAGCATTTT | CASRQGEYQPQHF | 13 | TRBV6-5 | . | TRBJ1-5 | TRBD1
TGTGCCAGCAGTTACGGGAGTATCGATCAGCCCCAGCATTTT | CASSYGSIDQPQHF | 14 | TRBV6-5 | . | TRBJ1-5 | .
TGTGCCAGCAGTCCGGGGACTGAAGCTTTCTTT | CASSPGTEAFF | 11 | TRBV6-5 | . | TRBJ1-1 | .
TGTGCCACTAAGATTAGAGGACCCCAATCTGACGAGCAGTACTTC | CATKIRGPQSDEQYF | 15 | TRBV7-2 | . | TRBJ2-7 | .
TGTGCTAGTGGTGAAACAGGGACTAGCCCGGTGCTTGAGCAGTTCTTC | CASGETGTSPVLEQFF | 16 | TRBV12-5 | . | TRBJ2-1 | TRBD2
TGTGCCAGCAGAGGGACAGGGGGCTGGTATGGCTACACCTTC | CASRGTGGWYGYTF | 14 | TRBV6-5 | . | TRBJ1-2 | TRBD1
TGTGCCAGCAGCTCCAGGGATATTGGTGGCTACACCTTC | CASSSRDIGGYTF | 13 | TRBV13 | . | TRBJ1-2 | .
TGCGCCAGCAGCTTGTCTGGGGCTAGCACAGATACGCAGTATTTT | CASSLSGASTDTQYF | 15 | TRBV5-1 | . | TRBJ2-3 | .
TGTGCCAGCAGCCCTCTACCGGGCCGGAAAAGCACTGAAGCTTTCTTT | CASSPLPGRKSTEAFF | 16 | TRBV21-1 | once | TRBJ1-1 | .
TGTGCCAGCAGTTCGACTCTCAGGGGGGACACCATATATTTT | CASSSTLRGDTIYF | 14 | TRBV6-5 | . | TRBJ1-3 | TRBD1
TGTGCCAGCAGCTTAGAGGGGCTAGCGGGTCATGGAGATACGCAGTATTTT | CASSLEGLAGHGDTQYF | 17 | TRBV7-8 | . | TRBJ2-3 | TRBD2
TGTGCCAGCAGTTTATTGGGACTAGCACAGGAGCAGTTCTTC | CASSLLGLAQEQFF | 14 | TRBV28 | . | TRBJ2-1 | TRBD2
TGTGCCAGCAGCTTCATGGCCACAGATACGCAGTATTTT | CASSFMATDTQYF | 13 | TRBV12-3/TRBV12-4 | . | TRBJ2-3 | .
TGTGCCAGCAGCTTAGACTCGCCAGGACAGCCCCAGCATTTT | CASSLDSPGQPQHF | 14 | TRBV11-2 | . | TRBJ1-5 | .
TGTGCCAGTAGCAGGGAAGGCATGAACACTGAAGCTTTCTTT | CASSREGMNTEAFF | 14 | TRBV19 | . | TRBJ1-1 | .
TGTGCCAGCTCACCACTCCAGGGGTCCGGAAACACCATATATTTT | CASSPLQGSGNTIYF | 15 | TRBV18 | . | TRBJ1-3 | .
TGTGCCAGCAGCCAAATTAAATCCGGGACACACAATACAAATCAGCCCCAGCATTTT | CASSQIKSGTHNTNQPQHF | 19 | TRBV7-4 | once | TRBJ1-5 | .
TGTGCCAGCAGTGAACCGGGGGCCAGTAACACCGGGGAGCTGTTTTTT | CASSEPGASNTGELFF | 16 | TRBV2 | few | TRBJ2-2 | .
TGTGCCAGCAGTCCCCGGACAGGGGGCAATCAGCCCCAGCATTTT | CASSPRTGGNQPQHF | 15 | TRBV28 | . | TRBJ1-5 | TRBD1
TGTGCCAGCAGTGTGGAGGGGACAACGAACACCGGGGAGCTGTTTTTT | CASSVEGTTNTGELFF | 16 | TRBV2 | . | TRBJ2-2 | .
TGTGCCAGCTCACCAATCCAGGGACCTTACGACTATGGCTACACCTTC | CASSPIQGPYDYGYTF | 16 | TRBV18 | . | TRBJ1-2 | .
TGTGCCAGCTCACCAACGTCGGCAACGCAGTATTTT | CASSPTSATQYF | 12 | TRBV18 | . | TRBJ2-3 | .
TGTGCCAGCAGCCAGAATAGCAACAATGAGCAGTTCTTC | CASSQNSNNEQFF | 13 | TRBV7-3 | . | TRBJ2-1 | .
TGTGCCAGCAGCGCCAATGTTGTAAGAGACAATGAGCAGTTCTTC | CASSANVVRDNEQFF | 15 | TRBV5-6 | . | TRBJ2-1 | .
TGCGCCAGCAGCTTTTTATACAGGGATCCCGGGGAGCTGTTTTTT | CASSFLYRDPGELFF | 15 | TRBV5-1 | . | TRBJ2-2 | .
TGCGCCAGCAGCCGGGGGAACGGAAACGTGGAGACCCAGTACTTC | CASSRGNGNVETQYF | 15 | TRBV4-1 | . | TRBJ2-5 | .
TGTGCCTGGAGGGGAAAGGGCAGGGGATGGAATCAGCCCCAGCATTTT | CAWRGKGRGWNQPQHF | 16 | TRBV30 | . | TRBJ1-5 | .
TGTGCCAGCAGCCACTGGACAGGGGAGGGCACTGAAGCTTTCTTT | CASSHWTGEGTEAFF | 15 | TRBV11-1 | . | TRBJ1-1 | TRBD1
TGCAGCGTTGAAGAAAAACAGGGCGGCGCTTTCTTT | CSVEEKQGGAFF | 12 | TRBV29-1 | . | TRBJ1-1 | .